This paragraph covers one T cell receptor beta chain sequence. The data belong to a study of CD8+ T cells in alopecia areata. Treatment denoted: oral pan-JAK inhibitor, 5-10 mg twice daily. The V gene lost 3 bases and the J gene lost 7 bases, with 19 bases spanning the gap. The CDR3 consists of 16 residues. Germline-derived CDR1 and CDR2 are GTSNPN and SVGIG (reference sequence). RNA extraction and reverse transcription yielded cDNA as sequencing template. The repertoire was sequenced with immunoSEQ multiplex PCR; TCRdb's copy has only in-frame clones and lacks some. The table includes under 200,000 clones, less than 70% detected once.

The J gene is TRBJ1-6, the V gene TRBV30, with D possibly being TRBD1 (5 bases). This TCR was sampled from a human donor with alopecia areata. The sample was CD4+ T cells sorted from blood, taken at week 24, from a patient treated with tofacitinib. The chain's CDR3 is CAWRGDFRGPNSPLHF. The CDR3 DNA reads as TGTGCCTGGAGGGGGGACTTCCGAGGGCCCAATTCACCCCTCCACTTT.